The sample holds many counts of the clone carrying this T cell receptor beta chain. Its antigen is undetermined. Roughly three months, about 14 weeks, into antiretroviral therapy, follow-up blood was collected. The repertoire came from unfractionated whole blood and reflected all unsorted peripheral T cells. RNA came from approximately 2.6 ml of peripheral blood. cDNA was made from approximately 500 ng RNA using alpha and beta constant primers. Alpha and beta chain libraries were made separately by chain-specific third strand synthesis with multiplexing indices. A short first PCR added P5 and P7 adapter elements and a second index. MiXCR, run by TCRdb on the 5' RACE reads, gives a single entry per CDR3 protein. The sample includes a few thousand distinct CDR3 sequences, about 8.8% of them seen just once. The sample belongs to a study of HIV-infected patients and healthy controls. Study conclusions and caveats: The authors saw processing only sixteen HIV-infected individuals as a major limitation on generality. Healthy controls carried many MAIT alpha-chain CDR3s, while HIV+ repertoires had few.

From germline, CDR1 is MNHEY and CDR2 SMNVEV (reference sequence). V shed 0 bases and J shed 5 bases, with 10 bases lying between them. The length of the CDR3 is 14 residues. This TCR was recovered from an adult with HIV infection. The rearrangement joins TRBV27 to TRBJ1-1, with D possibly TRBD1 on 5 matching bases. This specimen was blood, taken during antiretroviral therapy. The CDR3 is CASSLSGTATEAFF. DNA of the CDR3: TGTGCCAGCAGTTTATCAGGGACTGCGACTGAAGCTTTCTTT.